The clone carrying this T cell receptor beta chain was observed many times. Its antigen is unknown. The entry originates in a study of glioma-infiltrating T cells. Study-level findings and limits: Above-expected tissue-blood divergence occurred in all gliomas, most in low-grade ones.

The J segment lost 0 bases and the V segment lost 5 bases, leaving 7 bases of the junction unmatched. This CDR3 has 16 amino acids. Germline-derived CDR1 and CDR2 are MNHEY and SMNVEV (reference sequence). Using RNA template, CDR3s of TCR alpha and beta were amplified with iRepertoire arm-PCR. TCRdb processed the multiplex PCR reads anew with MiXCR; each CDR3 protein has one entry. The sample carries 300,000 to 450,000 distinct CDR3 sequences, more than 35% recorded once. Sample: glioma tissue, nonneoplastic brain tissue, or PBMCs (not recorded which). The receptor was derived from a human donor with low-grade glioma or glioblastoma, undergoing nonglioma brain surgery, or in good health (not recorded which). This sequence joins TRBV27 and TRBJ2-3; 8 nucleotides agree with TRBD1. This CDR3 reads CASSTAQGASTDTQYF. As DNA, the CDR3 is TGTGCCAGCAGTACAGCGCAGGGGGCCAGCACAGATACGCAGTATTTT.